This T cell receptor (beta chain) was recovered during a study of T cells in Graves' hyperthyroidism and ophthalmopathy. About the research overall: The initial diagnosis was the point when peripheral blood was collected, ahead of any treatment.

Hyperthyroidism patients were newly diagnosed, had disease duration under 2 months, and were aged 18 to 65 years. Patients having uncontrolled infection, another autoimmune disease, pregnancy or lactation were not included. Amplified TCR beta CDR3 regions derived from RNA transcripts. HTBI primers were used for first-round RT-PCR of the TCR CDR3. TCRdb re-analysed the multiplex PCR reads in MiXCR, keeping a single row per CDR3 protein. The top ten hold roughly 49% of the sample, which has about 200,000 distinct CDR3 sequences, roughly a sixth seen once. This clonotype has more than one count but fewer than ten. The antigen is unknown. Study results and limitations: Among thyroid clonotypes expanded above 0.001, most also appeared in blood.

Deletions cut 3 bases from V and 4 bases from J, with 13 bases between. Germline V lookup: CDR1 ENHRY, CDR2 SYGVKD. The CDR3 has 15 residues. Sequencing input: blood. The receptor comes from a woman aged 45-65 years with Graves' hyperthyroidism. This sequence joins TRBV10-3 and TRBJ2-1, with D perhaps TRBD2 (6 bases). The CDR3 loop reads CAISEMIGTYNEQFF. Here the CDR3 DNA reads TGTGCCATCAGTGAAATGATAGGGACTTACAATGAGCAGTTCTTC.